A single sample gave rise to the 13 T cell receptor beta chains below, sequenced in a study of tumor and adjacent non-tumor tissue in lung cancer. RNA was extracted from bulk tissue without any cell sorting. TCRbeta libraries were built with three rounds of nested PCR, modified from ARM-PCR. From the multiplex PCR reads, TCRdb called clonotypes with MiXCR, one entry per CDR3 protein. The sample lists 70,000 to 90,000 distinct CDR3 sequences, 75% to 90% occurring once. Source material: lung tumor tissue. These receptor sequences come from a woman aged 45-60 years with non-small cell lung cancer.

In the case of this clonotype: Possible read error: a much larger clone is one base away. No conserved phenylalanine or tryptophan is present at the end of the CDR3, so a read error is the likely explanation. V is TRBV28 and J is TRBJ1-5; tentative D call: TRBD1 (6 bases). The CDR3 consists of 16 residues. Between the trimmed V and J ends, which lost 2 bases and 0 bases, there was a span of 11 bases. CDR1 and CDR2 (germline): MDHEN, SYDVKM. CDR3 bases: TGTGCCAGCAGTTTAGGACAGATGTATAGCAATCAGCCCCAGCATCTT. This codes for CASSLGQMYSNQPQHL.

As to this clonotype: An end of the junction differs from the germline gene, which may be a read error. The V gene is TRBV11-3, the J gene TRBJ2-3; no reliable D call. The CDR3 covers 14 residues. Germline-derived CDR1 and CDR2 are SGHNT and YENEEA. The CDR3 spells CASSLNPGTDAQYF. CDR3 nucleotide sequence: TGTGCCAGCAGCTTAAACCCCGGCACAGATGCGCAGTATTTT.

This clonotype appeared a few times. CDR3 sequence reads: CASSLDRGGEKLFF. CDR3 coding DNA: TGTGCCAGCAGCTTAGATAGAGGGGGAGAAAAACTGTTTTTT. The chain combines TRBV11-2 with TRBJ1-4; maybe TRBD1 (6 bases). V gave up 0 bases and J gave up 8 bases, with 10 bases separating them. The CDR3 has 14 residues. Germline V gene data show CDR1 as SGHAT and CDR2 as FQNNGV.

In the case of this clonotype: At one end the junction does not follow the germline gene, possibly because of a read error. This rearrangement joins TRBV11-2 to TRBJ1-4; TRBD1 is a possible D gene (5 bases). Germline V gene sequence: CDR1 SGHAT, CDR2 FQNNGV. The CDR3 has 15 residues. As DNA, the CDR3 is TGTGCCAGCACTACAGGTGGGGGGTACAATGAAAAACTATTTTTT. Translated, it gives CASTTGGGYNEKLFF.

Notes on this clonotype: The junction shows a germline mismatch at one end, possibly a read error. The rearrangement uses TRBV4-1 and TRBJ2-7, with 7 nucleotides matching TRBD2. The CDR3 runs to 16 residues. The germline CDR1 and CDR2 sequences are MGHRA and YSYEKL. The CDR3 sequence is CASSHDDGGGTYEQYF. The CDR3 nucleotides are TGTGCCAGCAGCCATGATGATGGGGGGGGAACCTACGAGCAGTACTTC.

V is TRBV6-1 and J is TRBJ2-2; D could derive from TRBD1 or TRBD2 (6 bases each). Germline assignment: CDR1 MNHNS and CDR2 SASEGT. CDR3 length equals 14 residues. V was cut by 6 bases and J by 2 bases, with 10 bases left in between. The CDR3 here is CASSFGGNTGELFF. The CDR3 bases are TGTGCCAGCAGCTTCGGGGGCAACACCGGGGAGCTGTTTTTT.

About this clonotype itself: A read error may produce the germline difference seen at one junction end. This sequence joins TRBV5-4 and TRBJ2-5; TRBD2 agrees at 9 bases. This CDR3 region has 17 residues. Germline CDR1 is SGHNT and CDR2 is YYREEE (reference sequence). In nucleotides, the CDR3 is TGTGGCAGCAGCTCCGGGGCTAGCGGGAACCTACAAGAGACCCAGTACTTC. Translation gives CGSSSGASGNLQETQYF.

This clonotype has more than one count but fewer than ten. This clone may be a read error of a much larger clone one base away. The V and J genes are TRBV24-1 and TRBJ2-3; D is ambiguous. CDR1 is KGHDR and CDR2 is SFDVKD in the germline V gene. The CDR3 is made up of 16 amino acids. The CDR3 DNA reads as TGTGGCACCAGTGATTCAGCTACAACTAGCACAGATACGCAGTATTTT. Amino acids: CGTSDSATTSTDTQYF.

The V call is TRBV6-5, the J call TRBJ2-7, with 7 bases lining up with TRBD2. Trimming removed 6 bases from V and 6 bases from J; junction bases left unmatched: 5. This CDR3 spans 12 amino acids. The germline V gene has CDR1 MNHEY and CDR2 SVGAGI. The CDR3 region is CASSGRPREQYF. CDR3 in DNA: TGTGCCAGCAGCGGGAGGCCGCGCGAGCAGTACTTC.

This clonotype counts as medium-sized. V and J are TRBV11-2 and TRBJ2-2, with D uncertain. The ends were cut back, 5 bases at V and 0 bases at J, with 13 bases in the middle. The CDR3 covers 16 residues. CDR1 is SGHAT and CDR2 is FQNNGV in the germline V gene. The CDR3: CASSLFLRPNTGELFF. In DNA form, the CDR3 reads TGTGCCAGCAGCCTCTTTCTCCGACCGAACACCGGGGAGCTGTTTTTT. Based on the CDR3 plus reference TRBV11-2 and TRBJ2-2, the full variable domain is EAGVAQSPRYKIIEKRQSVAFWCNPISGHATLYWYQQILGQGPKLLIQFQNNGVVDDSQLPKDRFSAERLKGVDSTLKIQPAKLEDSAVYLCASSLFLRPNTGELFFGEGSRLTVL.

Only one count was recorded for this clonotype. At one boundary the junction diverges from the germline segment, which might be a read error. CDR3 coding DNA: TGTTCCAGCAGCCTAGCGGGATGGAGGGGGCTTGGCTACACCTTC. Translating it yields CSSSLAGWRGLGYTF. The J gene is TRBJ1-2, the V gene TRBV7-9; 7 bases line up with TRBD1. The CDR3 runs 15 residues. Germline V gene lookup returns CDR1 SEHNR and CDR2 FQNEAQ (reference sequence).

About this clonotype: Germline is not matched at one junction end, which may reflect a read error. The chain employs TRBV11-2 and TRBJ2-5; weak D call: TRBD2 (5 bases). Per germline, CDR1 SGHAT and CDR2 FQNNGV. The CDR3 sequence is 13 residues long. The CDR3 nucleotides are TGTGTCAGTAGCGACGCAGGTGTAGAGGCCCAGTACTTC. It translates to CVSSDAGVEAQYF.

V is TRBV6-6 and J is TRBJ2-1; D may be TRBD2 (6 bases). The CDR3 length is 16 residues. In germline, CDR1 is MNHNY, CDR2 SVGAGI (reference sequence). The CDR3 coding sequence is TGTGTCTGCAGTTACCTGGCGGGGACCGCCTACAATGAGCAGTTCTTC. Translating it yields CVCSYLAGTAYNEQFF.